The T cell receptor beta chain described here comes from a study of OX40 agonist ivuxolimab in advanced cancers. Assay: immunoSEQ multiplex PCR; the TCRdb copy retains only in-frame clones and omits some. The table has tens of thousands of clones, around 84% seen once; the top ten hold over 3.5%. Deletions cut 5 bases from V and 1 base from J, with 8 bases between. In germline, CDR1 is MNHEY, CDR2 SVGAGI. The CDR3 contains 14 residues. This clonotype was obtained from an adult with an advanced solid tumor such as melanoma, head and neck, liver or kidney cancer. Sequences were derived from CD4+ or CD8+ T cells sorted from blood, sampled in a trial of the OX40 agonist ivuxolimab. The V and J genes are TRBV6-5 and TRBJ1-4; TRBD1 is a possible D gene (5 bases). The CDR3: CASSRQRTNEKLFF. CDR3 coding DNA: TGTGCCAGCAGTCGACAGAGAACTAATGAAAAACTGTTTTTT.